One sample yielded the 26 T cell receptor beta chains listed below, sequenced in a study of naive and memory T cell subsets. Both TRBC1 and TRBC2 were covered by a beta constant-region primer of two equimolar oligonucleotides. Four rounds of PCR amplified the ligated cDNA using nested alpha and beta constant-region primers plus SP2. Each CDR3 protein is one row after TCRdb ran MiXCR on the UMI-ligation and nested PCR reads. The sample yields tens of thousands of distinct CDR3 sequences, approximately 10% seen once. Sequences were obtained from naive CD8+ T cells from blood. These receptors originate from a human donor in good health.

The chain recombines TRBV2 with TRBJ2-1, with 9 bases identical to TRBD1. After removal of 6 bases from V and 3 bases from J, the junction contained 0 bases not matched to a gene. The CDR3 contains 13 residues. Germline V gene lookup returns CDR1 SNHLY and CDR2 FYNNEI. The CDR3 coding sequence is TGTGCCAGCAGGACAGGGGGCTACAATGAGCAGTTCTTC. It is translated as CASRTGGYNEQFF.

In its sample, this clonotype was seen many times. J is TRBJ2-7 and V is TRBV20-1, with 10 positions matching TRBD2. The CDR3 is 15 residues long. Germline V gene data show CDR1 as DFQATT and CDR2 as SNEGSKA (reference sequence). After removal of 5 bases from V and 0 bases from J, the junction contained 7 bases not matched to a gene. The CDR3: CSAEDGLAASYEQYF. DNA for the CDR3: TGCAGTGCTGAAGACGGACTAGCGGCCTCCTACGAGCAGTACTTC.

This clonotype came up many times. This chain connects TRBV2 to TRBJ2-7; TRBD2 matches at 8 bases. CDR3 length equals 16 residues. V lost 4 bases, J lost 3 bases, and 11 bases stayed unmatched. From germline, CDR1 is SNHLY and CDR2 FYNNEI. CDR3 amino acids: CASSGGGPRPLYEQYF. The CDR3 nucleotides read TGTGCCAGCAGTGGCGGGGGGCCCCGCCCTCTCTACGAGCAGTACTTC. The variable domain in full, completed from reference TRBV2 and TRBJ2-7, reads EPEVTQTPSHQVTQMGQEVILRCVPISNHLYFYWYRQILGQKVEFLVSFYNNEISEKSEIFDDQFSVERPDGSNFTLKIRSTKLEDSAMYFCASSGGGPRPLYEQYFGPGTRLTVT.

This clonotype was picked up a small number of times. The genes are TRBV6-1 and TRBJ2-5, with a possible D match to TRBD2 (6 bases). CDR1 and CDR2 from the germline V gene are MNHNS and SASEGT. V gave up 2 bases and J gave up 4 bases, with 17 bases separating them. The CDR3 contains 16 residues. The CDR3 is CASSESPLGGGETQYF. CDR3 nucleotides: TGTGCCAGCAGTGAATCACCCCTCGGGGGAGGAGAGACCCAGTACTTC.

This clonotype showed up just a few times. The chain recombines TRBV7-9 with TRBJ1-2; 8 bases line up with TRBD1. Trimming cost V 4 bases and J 8 bases; bases outside gene matches: 3. The CDR3 has 12 amino acids. Germline V gene sequence: CDR1 SEHNR, CDR2 FQNEAQ (reference sequence). CDR3 bases: TGTGCCAGCAGCTCGACAGGGGAGGGCTACACCTTC. It yields the protein CASSSTGEGYTF. The whole variable domain, remainder taken from reference TRBV7-9 and TRBJ1-2, is DTGVSQNPRHKITKRGQNVTFRCDPISEHNRLYWYRQTLGQGPEFLTYFQNEAQLEKSRLLSDRFSAERPKGSFSTLEIQRTEQGDSAMYLCASSSTGEGYTFGSGTRLTVV.

This clonotype came up many times. The chain couples TRBV4-3 to TRBJ2-7, with 11 bases lining up with TRBD2. This CDR3 contains 15 residues. Germline CDR1 and CDR2: LGHNA and YSLEER. V was pared by 0 bases and J by 3 bases, with 1 base of the junction left unmatched. CDR3 bases: TGCGCCAGCAGCCAAGAGACTAGCGGGGTCTACGAGCAGTACTTC. Amino acid sequence: CASSQETSGVYEQYF.

Ten or more counts support this clonotype. This chain joins TRBV19 and TRBJ2-7; 11 bases are shared with TRBD1. V lost 5 bases to trimming and J lost 5 bases; unmatched junction nucleotides: 5. Germline V CDR1 and CDR2: LNHDA, SQIVND (reference sequence). This CDR3 spans 14 amino acids. CDR3 region: CASSGQGAVDEQYF. The CDR3 DNA follows: TGTGCCAGTAGTGGACAGGGGGCGGTCGACGAGCAGTACTTC. Filled out from reference TRBV19 and TRBJ2-7, the complete variable domain reads DGGITQSPKYLFRKEGQNVTLSCEQNLNHDAMYWYRQDPGQGLRLIYYSQIVNDFQKGDIAEGYSVSREKKESFPLTVTSAQKNPTAFYLCASSGQGAVDEQYFGPGTRLTVT.

This clonotype was seen a few times. The gene calls are TRBV4-1 and TRBJ2-3, with a tentative D call TRBD2 (6 bases). V was clipped by 1 base and J by 2 bases, with 10 bases between them. The germline gives CDR1 MGHRA, CDR2 YSYEKL. This CDR3 is built from 15 residues. Here the CDR3 reads CASSQGTIVTDTQYF. CDR3 DNA sequence: TGCGCCAGCAGCCAAGGGACTATTGTCACAGATACGCAGTATTTT.

This clonotype was picked up many times. J is TRBJ1-5 and V is TRBV27, with 10 bases fitting TRBD1. Germline CDR1 and CDR2: MNHEY and SMNVEV (reference sequence). V lost 0 bases to trimming and J lost 5 bases; unmatched junction nucleotides: 7. The CDR3 runs 17 residues. The CDR3 loop reads CASSLSWDRGTYQPQHF. In DNA, the CDR3 is TGTGCCAGCAGTTTATCATGGGACAGGGGAACTTATCAGCCCCAGCATTTT.

This clonotype has a count of ten or more. The V call is TRBV29-1, the J call TRBJ2-1; TRBD2 matches 9 bases. V trimming: 7 bases; J trimming: 4 bases; junction bases outside the gene matches: 8. The germline CDR1 and CDR2 sequences are SQVTM and ANQGSEA. The CDR3 loop spans 14 amino acids. The DNA of the CDR3 is TGCAGCGCTACAGGACTAGCGCTATACAATGAGCAGTTCTTC. Its translation: CSATGLALYNEQFF.

This clonotype was picked up many times. The chain joins TRBV29-1 to TRBJ2-3; 9 positions agree with TRBD2. After removal of 0 bases from V and 1 base from J, the junction contained 2 bases not matched to a gene. Per the germline V gene, CDR1 is SQVTM and CDR2 is ANQGSEA. The CDR3 covers 15 residues. The CDR3 sequence: CSVEDRTSGTDTQYF. The CDR3 DNA follows: TGCAGCGTTGAAGATCGGACTAGCGGCACAGATACGCAGTATTTT.

This clonotype was seen a handful of times. V gene TRBV12-3 or TRBV12-4 combines with J gene TRBJ1-4; D is unclear. The V gene lost 3 bases and the J gene lost 2 bases, with 19 bases spanning the gap. This CDR3 has 18 amino acids. In nucleotides, the CDR3 is TGTGCCAGCAGTTTGTCGGCACGGCACGTAATGACTAATGAAAAACTGTTTTTT. It codes for CASSLSARHVMTNEKLFF.

J is TRBJ2-7 and V is TRBV4-1; weak D call: TRBD2 (6 bases). The V and J ends lost 2 bases and 1 base respectively, with 15 bases between them. Germline V gene sequence: CDR1 MGHRA, CDR2 YSYEKL. The CDR3 is 16 residues long. This CDR3 reads CASSQKGGPVSYEQYF. Written as DNA, the CDR3 is TGCGCCAGCAGCCAAAAAGGAGGGCCTGTTTCCTACGAGCAGTACTTC.

This clonotype appeared a few times. The rearrangement links TRBV25-1 to TRBJ2-4, with D tentatively TRBD1 (5 bases). V was pared by 3 bases and J by 6 bases, with 12 bases between. CDR1 is MGHDK, CDR2 SYGVNS, per germline. The CDR3 is 14 residues long. In DNA, the CDR3 is TGTGCCAGCAGTGACGTGGGGCCTGTAAACATTCAGTACTTC. Protein sequence: CASSDVGPVNIQYF.

This clonotype was found a few times. The V call is TRBV9, the J call TRBJ2-7, with a tentative D call TRBD1 (5 bases). The germline gives CDR1 SGDLS, CDR2 YYNGEE. The CDR3 has 14 amino acids. Trimming shortened V by 2 bases and J by 3 bases, and 12 bases separated the two germline ends. CDR3 amino acids: CASSVGRAGYEQYF. CDR3 nucleotide sequence: TGTGCCAGCAGCGTGGGCAGGGCCGGCTACGAGCAGTACTTC.

The gene calls are TRBV28 and TRBJ2-3; no definite D call. The V gene's germline CDR1 is MDHEN and CDR2 SYDVKM. V lost 2 bases and J lost 2, with 17 bases in between. This CDR3 region has 17 residues. The CDR3 region is CASSLVGSFPPTDTQYF. CDR3 coding DNA: TGTGCCAGCAGTTTAGTCGGCTCCTTCCCCCCCACAGATACGCAGTATTTT.

The chain employs TRBV9 and TRBJ1-1; 7 bases map to TRBD1. Germline assignment: CDR1 SGDLS and CDR2 YYNGEE. The CDR3 runs 15 residues. Germline trimming cut 3 bases from V and 6 bases from J; bases unmatched to any gene: 11. The CDR3 DNA reads TGTGCCAGCAGCGGCAGGGGGGAATCACGCGCTGAAGCTTTCTTT. It translates to CASSGRGESRAEAFF.

This clonotype turned up a few times. The V call is TRBV7-3, the J call TRBJ2-1; D unresolved. CDR1 is SGHTA, CDR2 FQGTGA, per germline. The V and J ends lost 2 bases and 6 bases respectively, with 17 bases between them. The CDR3 runs 16 residues. The CDR3 nucleotides read TGTGCCAGCAGCTTAGTAGGCCTAGATCCCCTCAATGAGCAGTTCTTC. Its translation is CASSLVGLDPLNEQFF.

The rearrangement links TRBV6-5 to TRBJ1-3, with D hard to call. V was cut by 0 bases and J by 0 bases, with 9 bases left in between. CDR3 size: 16 residues. Germline CDR1 and CDR2: MNHEY and SVGAGI. The CDR3 protein is CASSYSIRYSGNTIYF. CDR3 bases: TGTGCCAGCAGTTACTCGATTCGGTACTCTGGAAACACCATATATTTT.

In this sample, this clonotype turned up many times. This chain connects TRBV7-9 to TRBJ2-3, with D possibly TRBD2 on 6 matching bases. Germline loops: CDR1 SEHNR, CDR2 FQNEAQ (reference sequence). V gave up 6 bases and J gave up 4 bases, with 14 bases separating them. The CDR3 extends over 14 amino acids. Written as DNA, the CDR3 is TGTGCCAGCAGACCAGGAGGGAGCGCAGATACGCAGTATTTT. It is translated as CASRPGGSADTQYF.

The chain joins TRBV7-9 to TRBJ2-5; D remains ambiguous. The ends were cut back, 2 bases at V and 3 bases at J, with 10 bases in the middle. The CDR3 length is 14 residues. In germline, CDR1 is SEHNR, CDR2 FQNEAQ (reference sequence). The CDR3 region has the DNA TGTGCCAGCAGCTTATTAGGATTCAAAGAGACCCAGTACTTC. Protein: CASSLLGFKETQYF. Full variable domain (outside the CDR3, taken from reference TRBV7-9 and TRBJ2-5): DTGVSQNPRHKITKRGQNVTFRCDPISEHNRLYWYRQTLGQGPEFLTYFQNEAQLEKSRLLSDRFSAERPKGSFSTLEIQRTEQGDSAMYLCASSLLGFKETQYFGPGTRLLVL.

This clonotype was seen a few times. The rearrangement links TRBV27 to TRBJ2-3, with D hard to call. The CDR3 totals 14 residues. CDR1 and CDR2 from the germline V gene are MNHEY and SMNVEV (reference sequence). The germline V and J ends were trimmed by 3 bases and 0 bases, with 7 bases remaining between them. The CDR3 spells CASSFLVSTDTQYF. CDR3 nucleotide sequence: TGTGCCAGCAGTTTTCTCGTTAGCACAGATACGCAGTATTTT.

V gene TRBV10-3 combines with J gene TRBJ2-7, with 7 bases that match TRBD2. The junction had 12 bases not matched to a gene; V was cut back by 7 bases and J by 0 bases. From germline, CDR1 is ENHRY and CDR2 SYGVKD. This CDR3 region has 16 residues. The CDR3 sequence: CAITSTSADSSYEQYF. The CDR3 nucleotides read TGTGCCATCACCTCAACTAGCGCCGATAGCTCCTACGAGCAGTACTTC.

The chain combines TRBV27 with TRBJ2-3; 7 nucleotides line up with TRBD2. Germline loops: CDR1 MNHEY, CDR2 SMNVEV (reference sequence). V gave up 6 bases and J gave up 4 bases; unmatched junction bases: 10. The CDR3 length is 15 residues. The CDR3 DNA sequence: TGTGCCAGCAGCCGACGCGGGAGATTCTCAGATACGCAGTATTTT. It yields the protein CASSRRGRFSDTQYF.

This clonotype has ten or more counts. The V and J genes are TRBV6-1 and TRBJ1-1, with D unclear. The CDR3 totals 13 residues. Trimming took 3 bases from V and 1 from J, leaving 6 bases between them. CDR1 is MNHNS, CDR2 SASEGT, per germline. The CDR3 reads CASSDSGNTEAFF. CDR3 DNA sequence: TGTGCCAGCAGTGATTCAGGGAACACTGAAGCTTTCTTT.

The sample holds a few counts of this clonotype. This chain uses TRBV7-3 with TRBJ2-3; D unclear. This CDR3 region has 16 residues. Germline V lookup: CDR1 SGHTA, CDR2 FQGTGA. The V and J ends lost 1 base and 4 bases respectively, with 15 bases between them. CDR3 sequence: CASSLMWQPTADTQYF. In DNA form, the CDR3 reads TGTGCCAGCAGCTTAATGTGGCAGCCGACGGCAGATACGCAGTATTTT.